What follows are 11 T cell receptor beta chains derived from one specimen sequenced in a study of blood T cell repertoires in COVID-19. Profiling relied on immunoSEQ multiplex PCR, and the TCRdb table lists in-frame clones only, not all of them. The sample lists about 260,000 clones, 87% occurring once. The sequenced sample consisted of peripheral blood. The receptor set was obtained from a woman aged 40 to 55 who had recovered from COVID-19.

The chain employs TRBV30 and TRBJ2-3; 7 bases agree with TRBD1. The CDR3 sequence is 13 residues long. The V segment lost 5 bases and the J segment 5 bases; nucleotides outside the gene matches: 7. Germline CDR1 is GTSNPN and CDR2 is SVGIG (reference sequence). For the CDR3, the DNA is TGTGCCTGGGCAGGGGGTTTGGGAGATACGCAGTATTTT. This encodes CAWAGGLGDTQYF.

In its sample, this clone was seen a few times. The chain carries TRBV6-5 and TRBJ2-1, with 13 bases that match TRBD2. There are 14 residues in the CDR3. The ends lost 10 bases at V and 8 bases at J; junction bases unmatched: 8. Germline CDR1 reads MNHEY; CDR2 reads SVGAGI. CDR3 DNA sequence: TGTGCCACCCAACTAGCGGGGGGGCCGGATGAGCAGTTCTTC. Its translation is CATQLAGGPDEQFF.

The chain recombines TRBV6-5 with TRBJ2-7; weak D call: TRBD2 (6 bases). The CDR3 has 14 residues. Trimming pared 7 bases from V and 3 bases from J, leaving 16 bases between. Looked up from germline, CDR1 is MNHEY and CDR2 is SVGAGI. The CDR3 loop reads CASTAGRTSYEQYF. The CDR3 DNA reads TGTGCCAGCACCGCGGGGAGGACAAGCTACGAGCAGTACTTC.

The CDR3 sequence is CASRKDRGTSEAFF. CDR3 in DNA: TGTGCCAGCCGGAAGGACAGGGGTACTTCTGAAGCTTTCTTT. The V gene is TRBV19, the J gene TRBJ1-1; 9 bases agree with TRBD1. The CDR3 has 14 residues. The germline gives CDR1 LNHDA, CDR2 SQIVND (reference sequence). V shed 9 bases and J 6 bases; nucleotides not matched to a gene: 11.

The chain uses TRBV18 and TRBJ2-5, with D possibly being TRBD1 (6 bases). V was pared by 3 bases and J by 3 bases, with 14 bases between. The CDR3 length is 15 residues. The V gene's germline CDR1 is KGHSH and CDR2 LQKENI. The CDR3 protein is CASSPGPGVEETQYF. CDR3 in DNA: TGTGCCAGCTCACCGGGGCCAGGGGTAGAAGAGACCCAGTACTTC.

V is TRBV6-1 and J is TRBJ2-2; tentatively, D is TRBD1 (5 bases). CDR3 length: 14 amino acids. V shed 2 bases and J shed 7 bases, with 11 bases lying between them. Germline assignment: CDR1 MNHNS and CDR2 SASEGT. CDR3 nucleotides: TGTGCCAGCAGTGAACTAGTGGGGCTCGGGGAGCTGTTTTTT. It encodes CASSELVGLGELFF.

The J gene is TRBJ1-3, the V gene TRBV7-3; D might be TRBD1 (5 bases). The CDR3 runs 16 residues. Germline V CDR1 and CDR2: SGHTA, FQGTGA. V was trimmed by 0 bases and J by 2 bases, leaving 11 bases between them. The CDR3 here is CASSLTSGNPGNTIYF. CDR3 in DNA: TGTGCCAGCAGCTTAACCTCAGGGAATCCTGGAAACACCATATATTTT.

The chain uses TRBV5-1 and TRBJ1-2, with D unclear. Trimming cost V 1 base and J 0 bases, with 10 bases left between them. The CDR3 spans 15 residues. CDR1 SGHRS and CDR2 YFSETQ come from the germline V gene. CDR3 sequence (DNA): TGCGCCAGCAGCTTGTTGGCACAAGCTAACTATGGCTACACCTTC. Protein product: CASSLLAQANYGYTF.

The chain carries TRBV5-1 and TRBJ1-1; D is perhaps TRBD1 (5 bases). Germline V lookup: CDR1 SGHRS, CDR2 YFSETQ. This CDR3 has 15 amino acids. Between the trimmed V and J ends, which lost 4 bases and 0 bases, there was a span of 13 bases. CDR3 bases: TGCGCCAGCAGCCCGGTTACAGGTTTGAACACTGAAGCTTTCTTT. The encoded protein is CASSPVTGLNTEAFF. Complete variable domain (other parts from reference TRBV5-1 and TRBJ1-1): KAGVTQTPRYLIKTRGQQVTLSCSPISGHRSVSWYQQTPGQGLQFLFEYFSETQRNKGNFPGRFSGRQFSNSRSEMNVSTLELGDSALYLCASSPVTGLNTEAFFGQGTRLTVV.

The chain uses TRBV23-1 and TRBJ1-1; 9 nucleotides align to TRBD1. TRBV23-1 falls under the ORF class, with uncertain function. The CDR3 spans 16 residues. Unmatched junction bases numbered 7, after V lost 4 bases and J lost 1 base. CDR3 sequence (DNA): TGCGCCAGCAGTCCGCAGGACAGGGGATGGAACACTGAAGCTTTCTTT. Its protein product is CASSPQDRGWNTEAFF.

The chain joins TRBV16 to TRBJ1-2; tentative D call: TRBD1 (6 bases). The V end lost 3 bases, the J end lost 4 bases, and 9 bases lay between the germline ends. The CDR3 consists of 13 residues. From germline, CDR1 is KGHSY and CDR2 FQNENV. CDR3 DNA: TGTGCCAGCAGCCAGACAGGAGGCTATGGCTACACCTTC. The encoded protein is CASSQTGGYGYTF.